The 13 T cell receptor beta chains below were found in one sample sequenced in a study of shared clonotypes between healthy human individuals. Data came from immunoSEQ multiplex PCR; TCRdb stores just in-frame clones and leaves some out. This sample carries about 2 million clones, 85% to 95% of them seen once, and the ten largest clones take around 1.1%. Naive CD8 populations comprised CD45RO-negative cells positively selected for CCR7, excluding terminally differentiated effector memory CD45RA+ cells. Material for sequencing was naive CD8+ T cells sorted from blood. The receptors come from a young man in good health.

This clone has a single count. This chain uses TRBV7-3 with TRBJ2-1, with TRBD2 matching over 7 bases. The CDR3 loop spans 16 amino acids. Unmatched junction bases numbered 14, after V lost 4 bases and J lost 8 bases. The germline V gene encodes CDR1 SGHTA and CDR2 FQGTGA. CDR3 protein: CASSSSSGDAEHEQFF. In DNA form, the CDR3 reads TGTGCCAGCAGCTCCTCAAGCGGGGACGCCGAGCATGAGCAGTTCTTC.

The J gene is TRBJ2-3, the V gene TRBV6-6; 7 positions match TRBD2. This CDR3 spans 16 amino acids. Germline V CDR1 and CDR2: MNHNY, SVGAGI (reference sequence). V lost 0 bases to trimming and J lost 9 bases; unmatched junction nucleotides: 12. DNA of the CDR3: TGTGCCAGCAGTTACTCGGGGGAGGGTCCCCCGGGGACGCAGTATTTT. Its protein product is CASSYSGEGPPGTQYF.

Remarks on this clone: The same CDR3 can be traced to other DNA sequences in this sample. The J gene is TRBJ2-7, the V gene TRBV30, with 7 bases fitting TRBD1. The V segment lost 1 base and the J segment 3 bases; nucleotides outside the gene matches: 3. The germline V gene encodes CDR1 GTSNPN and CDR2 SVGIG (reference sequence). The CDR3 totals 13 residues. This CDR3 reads CAWSGRDSYEQYF. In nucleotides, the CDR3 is TGTGCCTGGAGTGGCCGGGACAGCTACGAGCAGTACTTC.

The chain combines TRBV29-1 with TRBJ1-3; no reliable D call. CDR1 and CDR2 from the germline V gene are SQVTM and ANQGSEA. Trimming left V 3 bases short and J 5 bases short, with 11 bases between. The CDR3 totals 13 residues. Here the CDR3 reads CSVEAGSRNTIYF. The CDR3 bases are TGCAGCGTTGAGGCAGGATCAAGAAACACCATATATTTT.

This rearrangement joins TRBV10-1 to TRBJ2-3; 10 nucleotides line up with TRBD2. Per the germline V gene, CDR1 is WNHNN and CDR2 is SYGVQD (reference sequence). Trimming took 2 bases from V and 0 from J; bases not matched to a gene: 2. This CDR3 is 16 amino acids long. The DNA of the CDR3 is TGCGCCAGCAGTGAGGGACTAGCGGCCAGCACAGATACGCAGTATTTT. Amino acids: CASSEGLAASTDTQYF.

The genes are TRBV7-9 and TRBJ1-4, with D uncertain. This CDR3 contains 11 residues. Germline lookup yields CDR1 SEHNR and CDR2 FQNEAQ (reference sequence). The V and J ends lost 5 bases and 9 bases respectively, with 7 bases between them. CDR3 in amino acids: CASSLLQKLFF. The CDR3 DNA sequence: TGTGCCAGCAGCCTGCTGCAAAAACTGTTTTTT.

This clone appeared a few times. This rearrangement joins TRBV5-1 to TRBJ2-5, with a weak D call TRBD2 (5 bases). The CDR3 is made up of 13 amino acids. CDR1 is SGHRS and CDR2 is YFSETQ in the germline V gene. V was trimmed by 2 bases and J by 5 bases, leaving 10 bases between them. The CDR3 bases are TGCGCCAGCAGCTTCCTTCCGGGGGAGACCCAGTACTTC. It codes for CASSFLPGETQYF.

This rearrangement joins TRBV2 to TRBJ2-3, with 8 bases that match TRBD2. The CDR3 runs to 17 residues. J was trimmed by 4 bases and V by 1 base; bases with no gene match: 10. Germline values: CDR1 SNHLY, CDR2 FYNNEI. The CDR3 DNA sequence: TGTGCCAGCAGTGAAGTTCTTCCAGCGGGAGAATCAGATACGCAGTATTTT. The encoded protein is CASSEVLPAGESDTQYF.

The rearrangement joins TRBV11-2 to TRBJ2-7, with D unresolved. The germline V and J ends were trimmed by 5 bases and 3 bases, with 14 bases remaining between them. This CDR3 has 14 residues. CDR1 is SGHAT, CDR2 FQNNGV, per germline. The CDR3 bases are TGTGCCAGCAGCCAATGGGGATCCGACTACGAGCAGTACTTC. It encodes CASSQWGSDYEQYF.

The CDR3 loop reads CASTPQKGQGEGETQYF. The CDR3, as DNA: TGTGCCAGCACCCCCCAAAAGGGACAGGGAGAAGGAGAGACCCAGTACTTC. The rearrangement joins TRBV2 to TRBJ2-5; 9 bases align to TRBD1. Trimming at V came to 7 bases and at J to 4 bases, leaving 16 bases not matched to a gene. This CDR3 comprises 17 residues. Germline CDR1 and CDR2: SNHLY and FYNNEI. Together with reference TRBV2 and TRBJ2-5, the CDR3 gives the full variable domain: EPEVTQTPSHQVTQMGQEVILRCVPISNHLYFYWYRQILGQKVEFLVSFYNNEISEKSEIFDDQFSVERPDGSNFTLKIRSTKLEDSAMYFCASTPQKGQGEGETQYFGPGTRLLVL.

The CDR3 reads CASSGTVHTDTQYF. The CDR3 nucleotides read TGTGCCAGCTCCGGGACAGTGCACACAGATACGCAGTATTTT. This chain joins TRBV11-3 and TRBJ2-3; TRBD1 matches at 7 bases. This CDR3 spans 14 amino acids. From germline, CDR1 is SGHNT and CDR2 YENEEA. J gave up 2 bases and V 8 bases, and 7 bases lay outside the gene matches.

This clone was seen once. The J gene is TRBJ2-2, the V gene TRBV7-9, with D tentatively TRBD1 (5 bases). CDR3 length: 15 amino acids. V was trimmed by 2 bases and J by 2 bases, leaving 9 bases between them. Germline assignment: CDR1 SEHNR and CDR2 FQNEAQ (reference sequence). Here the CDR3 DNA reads TGTGCCAGCAGCTTACCAGGGCCCAACACCGGGGAGCTGTTTTTT. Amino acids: CASSLPGPNTGELFF.

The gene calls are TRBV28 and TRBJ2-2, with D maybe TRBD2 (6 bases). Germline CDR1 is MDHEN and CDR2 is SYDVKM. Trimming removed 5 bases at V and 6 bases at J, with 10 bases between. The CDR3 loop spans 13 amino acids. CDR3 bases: TGTGCCAGCAGTCTCGGGACTCCCGGGGAGCTGTTTTTT. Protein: CASSLGTPGELFF.